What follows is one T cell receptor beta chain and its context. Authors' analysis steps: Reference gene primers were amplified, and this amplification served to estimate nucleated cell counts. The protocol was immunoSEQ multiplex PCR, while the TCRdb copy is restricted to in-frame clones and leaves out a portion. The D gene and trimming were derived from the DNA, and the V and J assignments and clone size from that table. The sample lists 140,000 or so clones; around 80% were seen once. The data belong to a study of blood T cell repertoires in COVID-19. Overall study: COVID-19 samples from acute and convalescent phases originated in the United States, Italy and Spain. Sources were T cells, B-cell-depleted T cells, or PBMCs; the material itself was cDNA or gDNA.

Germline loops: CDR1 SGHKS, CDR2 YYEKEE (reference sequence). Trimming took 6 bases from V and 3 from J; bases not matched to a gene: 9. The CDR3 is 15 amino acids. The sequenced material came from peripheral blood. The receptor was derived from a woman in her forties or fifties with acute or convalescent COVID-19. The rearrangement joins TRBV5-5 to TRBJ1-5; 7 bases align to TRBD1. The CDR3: CASTLMTGLNQPQHF. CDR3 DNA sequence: TGTGCCAGCACTCTCATGACAGGGCTCAATCAGCCCCAGCATTTT.